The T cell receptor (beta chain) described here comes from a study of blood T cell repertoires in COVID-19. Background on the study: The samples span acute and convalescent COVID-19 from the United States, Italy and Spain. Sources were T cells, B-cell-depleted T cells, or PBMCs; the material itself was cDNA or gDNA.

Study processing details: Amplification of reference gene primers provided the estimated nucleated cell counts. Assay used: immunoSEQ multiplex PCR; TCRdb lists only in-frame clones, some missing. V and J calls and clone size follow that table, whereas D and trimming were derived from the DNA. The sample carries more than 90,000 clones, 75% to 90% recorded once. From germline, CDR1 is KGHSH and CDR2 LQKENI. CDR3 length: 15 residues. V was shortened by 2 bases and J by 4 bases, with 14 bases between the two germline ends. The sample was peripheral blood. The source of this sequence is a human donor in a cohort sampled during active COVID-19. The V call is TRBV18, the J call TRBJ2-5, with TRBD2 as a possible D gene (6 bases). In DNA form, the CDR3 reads TGTGCCAGCTCACCAGCCTCTACTAGCCGAGAGACCCAGTACTTC. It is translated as CASSPASTSRETQYF.